This TCR beta chain was observed in a study of cytomegalovirus exposure and HLA in healthy donors (dated 2017 in TCRdb). Regarding the research as a whole: According to an earlier analysis of 450 to 650 of the donors, roughly 180 million T cells yielded 90 million to 140 million unique TCR beta sequences and approximately 300 Gb of sequence data. A later genetic analysis took genome-wide SNP genotypes for about 55% of the roughly 670 donors and used that subset as a discovery cohort. The study combined high-throughput TCR immunosequencing, statistical association of individual TCRs with disease status, and machine learning to predict cytomegalovirus infection status. The study aimed to test whether signatures of past pathogen exposure could be identified by cataloging public T cell receptors. Rather than using new phenotypic data, the later analysis identified candidate immune exposures from TCR beta sequences and from how often those sequences occurred across donors. Of the roughly 400 genotyped donors, over 65% fell in the genetic ancestry cluster associated with self-reported Caucasian donors. An earlier analysis of approximately 580 of the donors used high-throughput TCR beta sequencing to judge whether each TCR beta V gene segment behaved as functional or pseudogenic. Both class I and class II loci were covered by HLA typing, at four-digit resolution. Donor age, sex, ethnicity and CMV serostatus were compiled alongside the repertoire data. Every repertoire in the discovery cohort had been generated on one and the same sequencing platform. Typing coverage varied by locus: roughly 620-640 donors for A, B, C, DRB1 and DQB1; some 520 for DQA1; around 610 for DPA1; more than 450 for DPB1. About 310 gigabases of sequencing data and tens of millions of unique TCR sequences were included in an early release covering over 600 HLA-typed donors. To study patterns of TCR occurrence, a later analysis re-analyzed previously published TCR beta repertoires from 666 donors and added high-resolution HLA genotyping. The T cell repertoires of several hundred subjects were profiled by immunosequencing and related to cytomegalovirus serostatus. Among a few hundred genotyped donors of the cohort, an average of approximately 240,000 unique TCR beta nucleotide sequences were sequenced per donor, roughly 20% of them non-productive. A separate validation cohort of 100 to 150 different subjects was used in addition to the 666-subject first cohort. A handful of DR-DQ haplotypes were handled as single units for association and clustering because linkage in the cohort was strong.

CDR1 and CDR2 were assigned from the germline V gene (reference sequence) as SEHNR and FQNEAQ. The CDR3, cysteine through phenylalanine, is 19 amino acids long. The kept DNA is CDR3 alone, 57 bases in frame from the first base. V loses 3 bases at its end and J loses 2 bases; junction bases beyond the gene matches: 13. Study-wide conclusions, independent of this receptor: Because some donors lacked HLA typing at each locus, the association tests relied only on the typed subset. A further reported finding was that TCR beta sequences accurately predicted the HLA-A and HLA-B alleles for most subjects in the first cohort. A group of highly shared sequence variants was considered likely to be a technical artifact of the sequencing pipeline. In this cohort, only TCR beta chains were sequenced, and detectable features were limited by the absence of alpha or paired-chain data. A later genetic analysis associated a missense DCLRE1C variant with V-gene and J-gene trimming of TCR beta chains, and an independent cohort replicated the association. At a false discovery rate of 0.05, a later analysis linked approximately 18,000 TCR beta sequences to specific HLA alleles. A later genetic analysis reported fewer N-insertions in productive TCRs among donors in an Asian-associated ancestry cluster than the approximately 700-donor mean. The 87-base-pair reads could not distinguish some IMGT-functional V segments, including TRBV6-2 and TRBV6-3, so those segments were excluded. A later analysis found that HLA-associated TCR beta chains were more clonally expanded and had lower generation probabilities than equally common non-associated chains. The classifier was reported to diagnose cytomegalovirus status with high specificity and sensitivity in both the original cohort and the validation cohort. Roughly uniform sequencing depth across donors was assumed in presence/absence analyses, although this assumption may not hold. About 15 rarely observed V segments, including chromosome 9 orphons, were excluded from the earlier analysis of some 590 of the donors because counts were too low. According to a later analysis, parvovirus B19, influenza, CMV and Epstein-Barr virus appeared linked to several top co-occurrence clusters. While some public TCRs were present in many individuals, most TCR sequences turned up only very rarely across donors. When HLA alleles, especially DR and DQ, strongly co-occurred, TCR associations were difficult to assign to individual alleles. Most CMV-associated TCR beta chains appeared to be HLA-restricted in a later analysis, and the HLA associations seemed to be driven largely by CMV exposure. The study gave a list of 150 to 200 TCR beta chains associated with cytomegalovirus. In a later analysis, the rate of TCR association differed among HLA loci, with DRB1 alleles having the most associated TCRs and HLA-C alleles having the fewest. Correlated functional status among segregating V segments might reflect linkage disequilibrium, but an unknown experimental factor could not be ruled out. Broadly in line with IMGT annotations, most TCR beta V segments showed up in productive rearrangements about 87% or about 30% of the time in an earlier analysis of under 700 of the donors. In vitro tests confirmed that a few of the cytomegalovirus-associated TCR beta chains recognize cytomegalovirus antigens. According to the authors, the approach could potentially be generalized to other disease states and immunological phenotypes. The only immune exposure information available for the cohort was CMV serostatus.

The cohort was made up of approximately 700 healthy bone marrow donors. At the time of sampling, all cohort members were nominally healthy, though unrecorded immune exposures were likely present. The donor tested CMV seropositive and was one of the 289 seropositive cohort members. A peripheral blood sample was provided by each donor, and peripheral blood mononuclear cells were used for TCR beta sequencing. Genomic DNA was extracted from the blood cell samples with the Qiagen DNeasy Blood Extraction Kit. Receptors were amplified or captured by the immunoSEQ multiplex PCR assay. For the multiplex PCR, a mixture combining 60 forward primers for TCR Vbeta segments and 13 reverse primers for TCR Jbeta segments was used. A multiplex PCR assay on genomic DNA amplified the CDR3 region of rearranged TCR beta genes. The amplified TCR beta libraries were sequenced on the Illumina HiSeq System as 87-base-pair reads. Per the source publication's procedure: Across the roughly 700 repertoires, a later analysis counted tens of millions of unique TCR beta chains, roughly 11 million of which were shared by at least two donors. To remove PCR and sequencing errors, raw reads were error-corrected and collapsed into unique sequences using a nearest-neighbor algorithm that merged closely related sequences. Alignment of CDR3 sequences to IMGT reference sequences was used to assign V, D and J gene segments. For a sequence to be retained, a match of at least six nucleotides was required to both a V gene segment and a J gene segment. A rearrangement was called productive if the CDR3 had no stop codons and remained in frame with V and J, and every other rearrangement was called non-productive. Following IMGT convention, CDR3 was defined as the stretch from the second conserved V-encoded cysteine to the conserved J-encoded phenylalanine. Sequences without an unambiguous match to a single V gene segment were excluded from the earlier analysis of a few hundred of the donors. In an earlier analysis of almost 600 of the donors, a V segment was called functional when productive rearrangements were above 56.7%, and segregating when the standard deviation between donors exceeded 5%. A statistical classification framework was developed to diagnose cytomegalovirus status using the catalog of TCR beta chain sequences. In a later analysis, V and J genes were assigned by comparing TCR nucleotide sequences against IMGT/GENE-DB human TR gene sequences. In a later analysis, CDR3 sequences and most-parsimonious VDJ recombination scenarios were assigned using the TCRdist pipeline. A later analysis defined each TCR beta chain by its CDR3 amino acid sequence plus V-gene family, and excluded reads lacking a unique V-gene family. In a later analysis, 550 to 650 highly shared, low-generation-probability nucleotide sequences were removed to address suspected cross-contamination and a sequencing artifact. In a later analysis, a clonal expansion index for each public chain was calculated from normalized within-repertoire ranks of inferred template counts. In a later analysis, generation probabilities were computed with a VDJ recombination model fitted to out-of-frame rearrangements, and the resulting probabilities were checked against IGoR. Hypergeometric tests were used in a later analysis to score TCR-TCR, TCR-HLA and TCR-CMV co-occurrence, with a repertoire-size bias correction applied to the TCR pairs. To estimate false discovery rates, a later analysis permuted the HLA or CMV assignments 20 times. A later analysis grouped co-occurring TCRs with DBSCAN, adding TCRdist sequence similarity when clustering within HLA-allele-positive subsets. Co-occurrence clustering excluded repertoires with fewer than 30,000 or more than 120,000 public chains, plus five with anomalous nucleotide sharing. This immuneACCESS table, as held by TCRdb, lists in-frame sequences with V and J called but not all clones. Of the missing ones, under half trace to an unresolved V gene in checked studies; the others have no known cause. Clone size and V and J calls were adopted from that table, with D and trimming inferred from the DNA. In all, the sample holds 150,000 to 200,000 clones, and 68% of those were seen once. The ten largest clones add up to about 3% of the sample.

This clone has just a few counts. Its cognate antigen has yet to be identified. No per-base quality is available; no much larger clone lies one base away. The TCR comes from a woman between 40 and 50 years old in good health and CMV-seropositive. The sequenced material came from PBMCs. The receptor chain draws on TRBV7-9 and TRBJ2-2; TRBD2 lines up with 9 middle nucleotides. The CDR3 loop reads CASSFLTLAGSGNTGELFF. The nucleotide sequence reads as follows: TGTGCCAGCAGCTTTTTGACCCTAGCGGGAAGTGGCAACACCGGGGAGCTGTTTTTT.